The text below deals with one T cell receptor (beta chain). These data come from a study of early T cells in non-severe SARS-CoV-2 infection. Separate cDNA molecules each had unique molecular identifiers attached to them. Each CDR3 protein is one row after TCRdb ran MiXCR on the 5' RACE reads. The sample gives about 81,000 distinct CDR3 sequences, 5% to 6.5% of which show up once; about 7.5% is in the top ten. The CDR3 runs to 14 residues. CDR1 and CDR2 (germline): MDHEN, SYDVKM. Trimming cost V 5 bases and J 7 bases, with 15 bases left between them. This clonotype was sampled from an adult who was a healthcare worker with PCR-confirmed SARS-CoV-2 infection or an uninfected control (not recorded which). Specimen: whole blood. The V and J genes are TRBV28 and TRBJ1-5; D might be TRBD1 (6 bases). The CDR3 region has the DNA TGTGCCAGCAGTCCCCGACAGGATGGACAGCCCCAGCATTTT. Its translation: CASSPRQDGQPQHF.